The 8 T cell receptor beta chains listed next were all sequenced from one sample in a study of T cell responses to AZD1222 COVID-19 vaccine (dated by TCRdb to 2020 to 2022). Reading the label with the study, this specimen's time point is: baseline before first vaccination. Library preparation used the immunoSEQ multiplex PCR assay. The clones in this table, taken by TCRdb from immuneACCESS, are in-frame only. Not every clone is retained; where verified, under half of the shortfall comes from an unresolved V gene, and the cause of the rest is unknown. The sample yields approximately 150,000 clones; 80% to 90% were counted once. The top ten constitute 1.5% to 2% of the sample. The sequences come from peripheral blood, collected on day 0 of AZD1222 vaccination. These receptors originate from an adult in good health.

V gene TRBV11-2 combines with J gene TRBJ1-2; 8 nucleotides align to TRBD1. V was pared by 2 bases and J by 2 bases, with 7 bases of the junction left unmatched. The CDR3 extends over 16 amino acids. The V gene's germline CDR1 is SGHAT and CDR2 FQNNGV. CDR3 sequence (DNA): TGTGCCAGCAGCTTAACACTCGGACAGGGAAACTATGGCTACACCTTC. Translated: CASSLTLGQGNYGYTF.

This chain joins TRBV7-9 and TRBJ1-2, with D unresolved. Looked up from germline, CDR1 is SEHNR and CDR2 is FQNEAQ (reference sequence). CDR3 size: 15 residues. Deletions cut 4 bases from V and 4 bases from J, with 16 bases between. The CDR3, as DNA: TGTGCCAGCAGCTCCACAACAAAGGTGGGCTATGGCTACACCTTC. Translation gives CASSSTTKVGYGYTF.

V and J are TRBV28 and TRBJ1-4; 7 bases match TRBD1. The CDR3 length is 17 residues. The trim removed 7 bases at V and 1 base at J, leaving 12 bases unmatched. CDR1 is MDHEN and CDR2 is SYDVKM in the germline V gene. In DNA form, the CDR3 reads TGTGCCAGCACCCTACGTACTGCAGGGGGAACTAATGAAAAACTGTTTTTT. Amino acid sequence: CASTLRTAGGTNEKLFF.

This chain joins TRBV3-1 (or the pseudogene TRBV3-2) and TRBJ2-5; D remains ambiguous. Trimming removed 0 bases from V and 6 bases from J, with 5 bases in between. This CDR3 spans 12 amino acids. CDR1 and CDR2 from the germline V gene are LGHDT and YNNKEL (reference sequence). CDR3 sequence: CASSQDGKTQYF. In DNA, the CDR3 is TGTGCCAGCAGCCAAGATGGGAAGACCCAGTACTTC.

The chain combines TRBV4-2 with TRBJ2-1, with D uncertain. The CDR3 is 14 residues long. Germline V gene lookup returns CDR1 LGHNA and CDR2 YNFKEQ. The germline V and J ends were trimmed by 4 bases and 3 bases, with 10 bases remaining between them. The CDR3 loop is CASSPFGDYNEQFF. DNA for the CDR3: TGTGCCAGCAGCCCTTTCGGAGACTACAATGAGCAGTTCTTC.

V gene TRBV28 combines with J gene TRBJ1-2; TRBD1 might be the D (6 bases). Trimming removed 8 bases at V and 4 bases at J, with 14 bases between. From germline, CDR1 is MDHEN and CDR2 SYDVKM. The CDR3 spans 13 residues. The CDR3 region has the DNA TGTGCCAGCGGAGGGGGGGGAGTCTATGGCTACACCTTC. As protein: CASGGGGVYGYTF.

The chain combines TRBV6-4 with TRBJ1-1, with unresolved D. The CDR3 has 13 amino acids. Looked up from germline, CDR1 is MRHNA and CDR2 is SNTAGT. Trimming took 4 bases from V and 3 from J, leaving 9 bases between them. In nucleotides, the CDR3 is TGTGCCAGCAGTGTGGAGGAGGACACTGAAGCTTTCTTT. This translates into CASSVEEDTEAFF.

The sample holds a few counts of this clone. The chain combines TRBV27 with TRBJ1-6, with TRBD1 identical over 7 bases. CDR1 and CDR2 from the germline V gene are MNHEY and SMNVEV (reference sequence). The CDR3 has 15 residues. J gave up 4 bases and V 6 bases, and 6 bases lay outside the gene matches. The CDR3 region has the DNA TGTGCCAGCAGGTCAGGGGGGGTTTATAATTCACCCCTCCACTTT. Residues: CASRSGGVYNSPLHF.